This T cell receptor beta chain derives from a study of cytomegalovirus exposure and HLA in healthy donors. Study-level background: Earlier results showed 117 million unique TCR beta sequences derived from about 179 million T cells. Across almost 400 genotyped donors, around 80% landed in the Caucasian-associated ancestry cluster.

Details on this clone: Its specificity is not known.

Study-wide points: The study found most TCR sequences rare, yet found some public TCRs in many donors.

Vbeta (60) and Jbeta (13) primers were used in the PCR. Sequencing used immunoSEQ multiplex PCR; TCRdb keeps in-frame clones, though not all of them. The sample yields 100,000 to 150,000 clones, roughly 80% seen once. The CDR3 loop spans 12 amino acids. Trimming pared 4 bases from V and 4 bases from J, leaving 7 bases between. Germline V gene sequence: CDR1 SGHRS, CDR2 YFSETQ. The TCR comes from a boy aged 10-17 years in good health and CMV-seronegative. The specimen was PBMCs. The chain joins TRBV5-1 to TRBJ2-3; D uncertain. The CDR3 protein is CASSADSDTQYF. DNA for the CDR3: TGCGCCAGCAGCGCGGATTCAGATACGCAGTATTTT.